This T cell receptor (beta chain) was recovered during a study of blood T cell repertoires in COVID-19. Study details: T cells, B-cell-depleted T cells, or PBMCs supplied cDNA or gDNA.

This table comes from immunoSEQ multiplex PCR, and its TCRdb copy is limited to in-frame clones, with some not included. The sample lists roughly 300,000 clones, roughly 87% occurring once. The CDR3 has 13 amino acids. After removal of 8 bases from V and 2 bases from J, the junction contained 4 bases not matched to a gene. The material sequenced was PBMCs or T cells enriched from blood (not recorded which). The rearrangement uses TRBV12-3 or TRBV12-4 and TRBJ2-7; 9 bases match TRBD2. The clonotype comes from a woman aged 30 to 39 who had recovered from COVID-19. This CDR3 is CASCAGGPYEQYF. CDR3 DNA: TGTGCCAGCTGTGCGGGGGGGCCCTACGAGCAGTACTTC.